Here is one TCR beta chain with its context. Its antigen is not known. This sample also contains other DNA sequences that code for the same CDR3. The PCR had 60 Vbeta and 13 Jbeta primers. Clones were read by immunoSEQ multiplex PCR, and TCRdb kept only the in-frame ones, dropping some. The repertoire holds roughly 190,000 clones, roughly 85% seen once, with around 1.7% in the top ten. The ends lost 2 bases at V and 0 bases at J; junction bases unmatched: 4. The CDR3 has 15 residues. Germline V gene data show CDR1 as SQVTM and CDR2 as ANQGSEA. The entry originates in a study of cytomegalovirus exposure and HLA in healthy donors. Across the whole study: An analysis done earlier identified approximately 120 million unique TCR beta sequences from about 180 million T cells. Overall study findings and caveats: Cytomegalovirus status, reportedly, was diagnosed with high specificity and sensitivity by the classifier. Segments of the TCR beta V type were, in most cases, productive about 87% or about 30% of the time in an earlier analysis.

The donors (healthy individuals) were bone marrow donors. Sequenced sample: PBMCs. The sequence was collected from a woman in her late teens or twenties in good health and CMV-seronegative. J is TRBJ2-1 and V is TRBV29-1; TRBD2 matches 7 bases. The CDR3 protein is CSVESGGSSYNEQFF. CDR3 DNA: TGCAGCGTTGAATCGGGAGGAAGCTCCTACAATGAGCAGTTCTTC.